This paragraph covers one T cell receptor (beta chain) sequence. It was with a sample-barcoded 5' primer and a J-beta primer mix that a second PCR of roughly 7 to 12 cycles was run. MiXCR was run by TCRdb on the 5' RACE reads, yielding one entry per CDR3 protein. Of over 550,000 distinct CDR3 sequences listed, approximately 30% are singletons. The sample belongs to a study of blood T cells in healthy people across ages. The J segment lost 7 bases and the V segment lost 3 bases, leaving 12 bases of the junction unmatched. CDR3 length equals 15 residues. Germline CDR1 reads DFQATT; CDR2 reads SNEGSKA (reference sequence).

This TCR came from an elderly woman in good health. The genes are TRBV20-1 and TRBJ2-3, with 8 bases matching TRBD2. Specimen: blood. The CDR3 coding sequence is TGCAGTGCTAGGTCGACTAGCGCGAATTTTAATACGCAGTATTTT. Translated, it gives CSARSTSANFNTQYF.